The T cell receptor beta chain described here comes from a study of technical replicates of blood from several donors (dated by TCRdb to about 2017). In regard to this clone: Its antigen has not been determined. Per-base quality was not reported, and no clone a single base away is much larger than it.

The method behind the library was the immunoSEQ multiplex PCR assay. The table was pulled from immuneACCESS by TCRdb, which kept in-frame rearrangements only. Such tables lose some clones; where checked, under half of the loss comes from unresolved V genes, and the rest has no known cause. For this sample the table gives about 61,000 clones, of which approximately 97% were detected only once. Jointly, the top ten make up 0.19% of the sample. The V end loses 6 bases and the J end loses 2 bases, and a stretch of 14 bases separates them. CDR1 and CDR2 were assigned from the germline V gene as MNHNS and SASEGT. From its cysteine to its phenylalanine, the CDR3 spans 15 amino acids. Of the read, only the CDR3 DNA is kept; its 45 bases are in frame from base 1.

The chain joins TRBV6-1 to TRBJ2-1; the D region possibly corresponds to TRBD2 (5 bases align). The receptor was derived from a human donor in good health. Sequencing was performed on T cells isolated from PBMCs. The sequenced DNA is TGTGCCAGCAGGCGGACGGACTCCGCCTACAATGAGCAGTTCTTC. It is translated as CASRRTDSAYNEQFF.